Below, 20 T cell receptor beta chains from the same sample are listed, as sequenced in a study of OX40 agonist ivuxolimab in advanced cancers. The method was the immunoSEQ multiplex PCR assay. TCRdb retrieved this table from immuneACCESS and kept in-frame rearrangements only. Not all clones are present; in checked studies, unresolved V genes account for under half, and no reason is known for the remainder. For this sample the table gives tens of thousands of clones, of which around 83% were detected only once. The ten biggest clones cover roughly 0.4% of the sample. The sequenced sample was CD4+ or CD8+ T cells sorted from blood, obtained in a trial of the OX40 agonist ivuxolimab. The receptors derive from an adult with an advanced solid tumor such as melanoma, head and neck, liver or kidney cancer.

This chain connects TRBV7-2 to TRBJ1-5, with unresolved D. Germline lookup yields CDR1 SGHTA and CDR2 FQGNSA. The CDR3 is 12 amino acids. Between the trimmed V and J ends, which lost 3 bases and 4 bases, there was a span of 4 bases. CDR3 in amino acids: CASSFTNQPQHF. CDR3 bases: TGTGCCAGCAGCTTTACGAATCAGCCCCAGCATTTT.

The chain carries TRBV7-8 and TRBJ2-3, with D perhaps matching TRBD2 (5 bases). The V gene lost 3 bases and the J gene lost 1 base, with 11 bases spanning the gap. Germline loops: CDR1 SGHVS, CDR2 FQNEAQ. The CDR3 contains 15 residues. CDR3 nucleotides: TGTGCCAGCAGCTTCCCGGGGTACCGCACAGATACGCAGTATTTT. Translating it yields CASSFPGYRTDTQYF.

In nucleotides, the CDR3 is TGCGCCAGCAGAGTGATGAAGCGGGGGGCCTTGTACGAGCAGTACGTC. It translates to CASRVMKRGALYEQYV. The chain joins TRBV5-1 to TRBJ2-7, with 9 nucleotides matching TRBD2. V dropped 5 bases and J dropped 4; count of bases not matched to a gene: 13. The CDR3 spans 16 residues. Germline CDR1 SGHRS, CDR2 YFSETQ.

The chain links TRBV28 to TRBJ1-2, with 7 bases matching TRBD1. Per the germline V gene, CDR1 is MDHEN and CDR2 is SYDVKM. Trimming took 6 bases from V and 3 from J; bases not matched to a gene: 4. The CDR3 consists of 13 residues. The CDR3 loop reads CASRTGQHYGYTF. The CDR3 DNA reads TGTGCCAGCAGGACGGGACAGCACTATGGCTACACCTTC.

CDR3 coding DNA: TGTGCCAGCAGTTTTAGCGGGGGCCTCCCAGAGACCCAGTACTTC. Its translation is CASSFSGGLPETQYF. V gene TRBV6-1 combines with J gene TRBJ2-5, with 9 bases lining up with TRBD2. The CDR3 extends over 15 amino acids. The ends lost 5 bases at V and 4 bases at J; junction bases unmatched: 8. Germline CDR1 reads MNHNS; CDR2 reads SASEGT.

J is TRBJ1-4 and V is TRBV29-1; unclear D gene. Germline V lookup: CDR1 SQVTM, CDR2 ANQGSEA. This CDR3 has 10 amino acids. The ends were cut back, 6 bases at V and 6 bases at J, with 5 bases in the middle. CDR3 DNA: TGCAGCGTCCGGGATGAAAAACTGTTTTTT. Its protein is CSVRDEKLFF.

The chain joins TRBV6-6 to TRBJ1-2, with D hard to call. There are 11 residues in the CDR3. The germline gives CDR1 MNHNY, CDR2 SVGAGI (reference sequence). Trimming stripped 4 bases from V and 8 bases from J, with 8 bases between. Here the CDR3 reads CASSSPQGYTF. CDR3 nucleotides: TGTGCCAGCAGTTCACCTCAGGGCTACACCTTC.

V is TRBV28 and J is TRBJ1-1, with D possibly matching TRBD1 (5 bases). V was trimmed by 6 bases and J by 0 bases, leaving 8 bases between them. CDR3 length: 13 amino acids. From germline, CDR1 is MDHEN and CDR2 SYDVKM. CDR3 coding DNA: TGTGCCAGCAGGGACAACCTGAACACTGAAGCTTTCTTT. The encoded protein is CASRDNLNTEAFF.

This clone was seen only a few times. The chain recombines TRBV7-2 with TRBJ1-1, with 9 bases that match TRBD1. CDR3 length equals 15 residues. Germline V gene data show CDR1 as SGHTA and CDR2 as FQGNSA. The trim removed 4 bases at V and 3 bases at J, leaving 6 bases unmatched. The CDR3 nucleotides read TGTGCCAGCAGCTCCCGACAGGGGGGAGACACTGAAGCTTTCTTT. It encodes CASSSRQGGDTEAFF.

The rearrangement joins TRBV6-5 to TRBJ1-1; D may be TRBD1 (5 bases). Looked up from germline, CDR1 is MNHEY and CDR2 is SVGAGI. This CDR3 is 14 amino acids long. V was shortened by 1 base and J by 11 bases, with 17 bases between the two germline ends. The CDR3 region has the DNA TGTGCCAGCAGTTACTATCCTCAGGGTGTAGGGGCTTTCTTT. This translates into CASSYYPQGVGAFF.

A single count supports this clone. The chain is built from TRBV5-1 and TRBJ2-2; D uncertain. Trimming stripped 0 bases from V and 3 bases from J, with 6 bases between. The CDR3 has 14 amino acids. Germline loops: CDR1 SGHRS, CDR2 YFSETQ. For the CDR3, the DNA is TGCGCCAGCAGCTTGGTTACGGACACCGGGGAGCTGTTTTTT. Translated, it gives CASSLVTDTGELFF.

The chain carries TRBV7-2 and TRBJ2-4; tentatively, D is TRBD1 or TRBD2 (6 bases each). Trimming removed 5 bases from V and 8 bases from J, with 19 bases in between. Looked up from germline, CDR1 is SGHTA and CDR2 is FQGNSA. The CDR3 is 15 amino acids. The CDR3 nucleotides read TGTGCCAGCAGCGTAGGAGGGGGTACCTGGGACATTCAGTACTTC. It is translated as CASSVGGGTWDIQYF.

The J gene is TRBJ2-4, the V gene TRBV21-1; the D call TRBD1 from the table was never checked on the DNA. TRBV21-1 is a documented pseudogene. The CDR3 is 12 residues long. In DNA form, the CDR3 reads TGTGCCAGCAGCAAACATCGGGACATAACTCTATTC. Protein product: CASSKHRDITLF.

This chain uses TRBV5-1 with TRBJ2-1; 7 nucleotides line up with TRBD1. Trimming removed 1 base from V and 9 bases from J; junction bases left unmatched: 7. This CDR3 spans 14 amino acids. Germline CDR1 and CDR2: SGHRS and YFSETQ. The CDR3 DNA is TGCGCCAGCAGCTTGCTTCAGGGGGAAGGTGAGCAGTTCTTC. Its protein product is CASSLLQGEGEQFF.

The rearrangement links TRBV30 to TRBJ2-7; D is ambiguous. The CDR3 is 12 amino acids. V was clipped by 3 bases and J by 3 bases, with 9 bases between them. The germline V gene encodes CDR1 GTSNPN and CDR2 SVGIG (reference sequence). DNA of the CDR3: TGTGCCTGGAGGACCAGAAACTACGAGCAGTACTTC. Translating it yields CAWRTRNYEQYF.

This chain joins TRBV2 and TRBJ2-1; TRBD2 agrees at 9 bases. After removal of 4 bases from V and 0 bases from J, the junction contained 10 bases not matched to a gene. The germline gives CDR1 SNHLY, CDR2 FYNNEI. CDR3 size: 18 residues. The CDR3 nucleotides read TGTGCCAGCAGTGTTCGAAGCGGGGGGCCGAGCTCCTACAATGAGCAGTTCTTC. Its translation is CASSVRSGGPSSYNEQFF.

This clone has only a few counts. The chain's CDR3 is CASSPGGAWNEQFF. The CDR3 DNA is TGTGCCAGCAGCCCAGGGGGGGCCTGGAATGAGCAGTTCTTC. This chain connects TRBV7-8 to TRBJ2-1; D tentatively reads TRBD1 or TRBD2 (7 bases each). This CDR3 has 14 residues. Trimming stripped 5 bases from V and 7 bases from J, with 15 bases between. Germline V gene sequence: CDR1 SGHVS, CDR2 FQNEAQ.

V usage is TRBV29-1 and J usage is TRBJ1-1; the D is unclear. Germline CDR1 reads SQVTM; CDR2 reads ANQGSEA. This CDR3 contains 13 residues. The CDR3 protein is CTLTREARTEAFF. In DNA form, the CDR3 reads TGCACCCTGACCAGAGAGGCGAGGACTGAAGCTTTCTTT.

The chain links TRBV7-3 to TRBJ2-3, with TRBD2 identical over 9 bases. V lost 2 bases to trimming and J lost 4 bases; unmatched junction nucleotides: 10. The germline V gene has CDR1 SGHTA and CDR2 FQGTGA. The CDR3 spans 17 residues. CDR3 sequence (DNA): TGTGCCAGCAGCTTATCGGAGACTAGCGGCCGGCCAGATACGCAGTATTTT. It encodes CASSLSETSGRPDTQYF.

The chain combines TRBV7-9 with TRBJ2-7; 12 bases are a match to TRBD2. The CDR3 extends over 16 amino acids. The V and J ends lost 3 bases and 3 bases, in that order; junction bases with no gene match: 6. Germline CDR1 reads SEHNR; CDR2 reads FQNEAQ (reference sequence). In DNA form, the CDR3 reads TGTGCCAGCAGCTTGGCTAGCGGGGGGGCCGGCTACGAGCAGTACGTC. Its protein product is CASSLASGGAGYEQYV.